A single sample is the source of the 4 T cell receptor beta chains below, sequenced in a study of blood T cell repertoires in COVID-19. Sequencing used immunoSEQ multiplex PCR; TCRdb keeps in-frame clones, though not all of them. Here the sample spans 400,000 to 500,000 clones, approximately 91% being singletons. The specimen was PBMCs or T cells enriched from blood (not recorded which). These receptors were collected from a woman younger than 30 who had been exposed to COVID-19.

The chain employs TRBV3-1 (or the pseudogene TRBV3-2) and TRBJ2-3; TRBD1 might be the D (5 bases). The germline V gene encodes CDR1 LGHDT and CDR2 YNNKEL (reference sequence). The CDR3 consists of 17 residues. V shed 1 base and J shed 2 bases, with 16 bases lying between them. The CDR3 spells CASSQGRTQGVTDTQYF. As DNA, the CDR3 is TGTGCCAGCAGCCAAGGCCGAACCCAGGGTGTCACAGATACGCAGTATTTT.

The chain uses TRBV28 and TRBJ2-3; D is possibly TRBD1 (6 bases). The CDR3 sequence is 13 residues long. Trimming left V 6 bases short and J 5 bases short, with 12 bases between. Germline V gene lookup returns CDR1 MDHEN and CDR2 SYDVKM. CDR3 nucleotide sequence: TGTGCCAGCAGGGACGACAGGAGAGATACGCAGTATTTT. This sequence encodes CASRDDRRDTQYF.

V usage is TRBV18 and J usage is TRBJ1-6, with 11 bases lining up with TRBD1. Trimming cost V 5 bases and J 9 bases; bases outside gene matches: 9. The germline gives CDR1 KGHSH, CDR2 LQKENI. The CDR3 has 16 amino acids. The CDR3 nucleotides are TGTGCCAGCTCAAGCGGACAGGGGGCTAGGAGTTCACCCCTCCACTTT. Translated, it gives CASSSGQGARSSPLHF.

A single count supports this clone. The chain links TRBV19 to TRBJ2-7; D may be TRBD1 (5 bases). Between the trimmed V and J ends, which lost 5 bases and 5 bases, there was a span of 13 bases. This CDR3 is built from 13 residues. Germline CDR1 reads LNHDA; CDR2 reads SQIVND (reference sequence). As DNA, the CDR3 is TGTGCCAGTAGTGCAGGGTTCCTTAACGAGCAGTACTTC. It encodes CASSAGFLNEQYF.